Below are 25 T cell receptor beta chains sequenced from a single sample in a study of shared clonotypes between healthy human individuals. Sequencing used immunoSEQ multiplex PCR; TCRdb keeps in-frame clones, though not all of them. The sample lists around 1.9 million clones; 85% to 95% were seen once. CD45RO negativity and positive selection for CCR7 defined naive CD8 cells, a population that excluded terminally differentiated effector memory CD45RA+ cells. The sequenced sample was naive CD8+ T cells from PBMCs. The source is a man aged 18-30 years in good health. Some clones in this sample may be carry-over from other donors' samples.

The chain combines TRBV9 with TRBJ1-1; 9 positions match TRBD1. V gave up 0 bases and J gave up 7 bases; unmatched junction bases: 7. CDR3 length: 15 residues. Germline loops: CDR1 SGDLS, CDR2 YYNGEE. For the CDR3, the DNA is TGTGCCAGCAGCGTAGAGAGGACAGGGGAGGATGAAGCTTTCTTT. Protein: CASSVERTGEDEAFF. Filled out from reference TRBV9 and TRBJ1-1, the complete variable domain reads DSGVTQTPKHLITATGQRVTLRCSPRSGDLSVYWYQQSLDQGLQFLIQYYNGEERAKGNILERFSAQQFPDLHSELNLSSLELGDSALYFCASSVERTGEDEAFFGQGTRLTVV.

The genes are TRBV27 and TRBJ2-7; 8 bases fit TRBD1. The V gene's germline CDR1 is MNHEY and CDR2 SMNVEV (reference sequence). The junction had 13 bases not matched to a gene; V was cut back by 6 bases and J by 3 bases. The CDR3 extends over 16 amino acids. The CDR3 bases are TGTGCCAGCAGCCGTACCCGGGACAGGCAATACTACGAGCAGTACTTC. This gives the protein CASSRTRDRQYYEQYF.

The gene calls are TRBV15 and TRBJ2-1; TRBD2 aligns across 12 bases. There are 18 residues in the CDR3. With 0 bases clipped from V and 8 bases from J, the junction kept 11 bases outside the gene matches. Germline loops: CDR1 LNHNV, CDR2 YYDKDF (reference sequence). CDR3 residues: CATSRDPPGLAGRDEQFF. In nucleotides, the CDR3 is TGTGCCACCAGCAGAGACCCACCCGGACTAGCGGGACGGGATGAGCAGTTCTTC.

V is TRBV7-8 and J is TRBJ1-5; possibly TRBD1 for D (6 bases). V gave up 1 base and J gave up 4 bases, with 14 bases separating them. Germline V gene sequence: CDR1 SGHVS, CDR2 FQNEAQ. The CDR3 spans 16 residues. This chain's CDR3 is CASSLVIGGGNQPQHF. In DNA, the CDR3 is TGTGCCAGCAGCTTAGTTATAGGGGGGGGGAATCAGCCCCAGCATTTT.

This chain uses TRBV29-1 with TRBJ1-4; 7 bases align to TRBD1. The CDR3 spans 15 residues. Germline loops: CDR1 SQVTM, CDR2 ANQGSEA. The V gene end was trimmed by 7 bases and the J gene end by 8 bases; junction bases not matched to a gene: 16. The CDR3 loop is CSATTGQARGEKLFF. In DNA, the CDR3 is TGCAGCGCCACTACTGGACAGGCAAGAGGGGAAAAACTGTTTTTT. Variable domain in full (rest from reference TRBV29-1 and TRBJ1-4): SAVISQKPSRDICQRGTSLTIQCQVDSQVTMMFWYRQQPGQSLTLIATANQGSEATYESGFVIDKFPISRPNLTFSTLTVSNMSPEDSSIYLCSATTGQARGEKLFFGSGTQLSVL.

The CDR3 reads CASSVRRDRPLNYGYTF. Written as DNA, the CDR3 is TGTGCCAGCAGCGTACGGCGGGACAGGCCCCTTAACTATGGCTACACCTTC. This chain joins TRBV9 and TRBJ1-2; 8 bases match TRBD1. The CDR3 totals 17 residues. From germline, CDR1 is SGDLS and CDR2 YYNGEE. With 1 base clipped from V and 1 base from J, the junction kept 9 bases outside the gene matches.

CDR3 coding DNA: TGCGCCAGCAGCCAAGTGGCTAGCTCCTACGAGCAGTACTTC. Its protein product is CASSQVASSYEQYF. The V gene is TRBV4-3, the J gene TRBJ2-7; D uncertain. The CDR3 has 14 residues. CDR1 is LGHNA and CDR2 is YSLEER in the germline V gene. Trimming stripped 1 base from V and 0 bases from J, with 7 bases between.

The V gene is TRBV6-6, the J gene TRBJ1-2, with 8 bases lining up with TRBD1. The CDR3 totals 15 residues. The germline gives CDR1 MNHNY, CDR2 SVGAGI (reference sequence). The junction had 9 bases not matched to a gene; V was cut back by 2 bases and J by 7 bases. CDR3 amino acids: CASSYGGQVSCGYTF. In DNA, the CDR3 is TGTGCCAGCAGTTACGGGGGACAGGTTAGTTGTGGCTACACCTTC.

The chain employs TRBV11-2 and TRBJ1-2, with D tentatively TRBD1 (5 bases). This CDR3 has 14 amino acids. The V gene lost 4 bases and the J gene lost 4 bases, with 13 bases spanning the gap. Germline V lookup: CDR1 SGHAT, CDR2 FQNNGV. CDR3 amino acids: CASSSGDAPYGYTF. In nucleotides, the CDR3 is TGTGCCAGCAGCTCGGGGGACGCACCCTATGGCTACACCTTC.

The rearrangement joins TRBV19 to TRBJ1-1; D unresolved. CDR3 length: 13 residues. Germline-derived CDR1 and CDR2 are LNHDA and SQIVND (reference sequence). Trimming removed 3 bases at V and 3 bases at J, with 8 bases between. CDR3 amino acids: CASSIGIYTEAFF. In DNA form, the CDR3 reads TGTGCCAGTAGTATCGGTATCTACACTGAAGCTTTCTTT.

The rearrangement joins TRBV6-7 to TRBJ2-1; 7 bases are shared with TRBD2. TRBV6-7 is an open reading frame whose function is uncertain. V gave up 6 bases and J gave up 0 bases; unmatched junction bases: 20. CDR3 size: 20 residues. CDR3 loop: CASRPGEGSGIPSSYNEQFF. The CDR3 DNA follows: TGTGCCAGCAGGCCTGGGGAGGGGAGCGGGATTCCGAGCTCCTACAATGAGCAGTTCTTC.

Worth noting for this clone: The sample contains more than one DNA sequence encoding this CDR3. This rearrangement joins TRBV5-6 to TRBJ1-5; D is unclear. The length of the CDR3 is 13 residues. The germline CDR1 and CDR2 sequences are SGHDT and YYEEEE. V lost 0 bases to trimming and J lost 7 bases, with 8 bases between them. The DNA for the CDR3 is TGTGCCAGCAGCTTGGGGGCGGGGCAGCCCCAGCATTTT. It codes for CASSLGAGQPQHF.

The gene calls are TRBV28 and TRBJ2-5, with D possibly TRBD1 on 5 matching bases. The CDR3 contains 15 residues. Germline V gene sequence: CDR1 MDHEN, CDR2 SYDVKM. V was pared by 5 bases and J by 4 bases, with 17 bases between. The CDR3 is CASSLGAGRGETQYF. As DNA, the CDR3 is TGTGCCAGCAGTCTTGGGGCAGGGCGAGGAGAGACCCAGTACTTC.

The CDR3 nucleotides are TGCGCCAGCAGCTTGGGCCGAGGGCTAGAGGACTCCGGCCCCCCCATACGGGATAATAATGAGCAGTTCTTC. It is translated as CASSLGRGLEDSGPPIRDNNEQFF. This sequence joins TRBV5-1 and TRBJ2-1; tentatively, D is TRBD2 (5 bases). The CDR3 is made up of 24 amino acids. Looked up from germline, CDR1 is SGHRS and CDR2 is YFSETQ. V was cut by 0 bases and J by 7 bases, with 41 bases left in between.

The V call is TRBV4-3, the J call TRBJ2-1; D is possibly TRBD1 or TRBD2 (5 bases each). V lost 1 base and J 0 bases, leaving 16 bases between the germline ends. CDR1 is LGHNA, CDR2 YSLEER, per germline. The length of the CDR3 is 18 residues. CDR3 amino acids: CASSQVPVGTRSYNEQFF. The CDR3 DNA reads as TGCGCCAGCAGCCAAGTTCCTGTGGGGACCCGCTCCTACAATGAGCAGTTCTTC.

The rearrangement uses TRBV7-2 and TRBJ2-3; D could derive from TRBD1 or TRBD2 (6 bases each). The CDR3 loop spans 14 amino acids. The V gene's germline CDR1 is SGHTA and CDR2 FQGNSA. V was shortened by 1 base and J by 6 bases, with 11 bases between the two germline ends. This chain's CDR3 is CASSLEGGWDTQYF. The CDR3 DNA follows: TGTGCCAGCAGCTTAGAAGGGGGGTGGGATACGCAGTATTTT. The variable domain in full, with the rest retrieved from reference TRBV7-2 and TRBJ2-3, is GAGVSQSPSNKVTEKGKDVELRCDPISGHTALYWYRQSLGQGLEFLIYFQGNSAPDKSGLPSDRFSAERTGGSVSTLTIQRTQQEDSAVYLCASSLEGGWDTQYFGPGTRLTVL.

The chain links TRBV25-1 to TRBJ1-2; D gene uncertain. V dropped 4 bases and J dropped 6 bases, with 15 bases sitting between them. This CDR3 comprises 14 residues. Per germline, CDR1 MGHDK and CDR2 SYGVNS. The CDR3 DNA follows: TGTGCCAGCAGTGGGGGATATTTAATAAATGGCTACACCTTC. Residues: CASSGGYLINGYTF.

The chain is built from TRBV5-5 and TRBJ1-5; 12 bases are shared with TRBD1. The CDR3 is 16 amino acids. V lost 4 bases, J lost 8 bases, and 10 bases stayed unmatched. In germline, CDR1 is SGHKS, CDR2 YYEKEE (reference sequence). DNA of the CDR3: TGTGCCAGCAGCGACCGGGACAGGGGGCGTTGGGAGCCCCAGCATTTT. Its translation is CASSDRDRGRWEPQHF.

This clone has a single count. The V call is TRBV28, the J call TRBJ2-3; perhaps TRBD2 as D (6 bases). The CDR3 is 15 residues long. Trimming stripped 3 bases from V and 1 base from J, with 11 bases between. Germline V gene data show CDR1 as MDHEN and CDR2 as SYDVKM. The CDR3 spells CASSFGGIGTDTQYF. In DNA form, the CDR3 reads TGTGCCAGCAGTTTCGGCGGGATTGGCACAGATACGCAGTATTTT.

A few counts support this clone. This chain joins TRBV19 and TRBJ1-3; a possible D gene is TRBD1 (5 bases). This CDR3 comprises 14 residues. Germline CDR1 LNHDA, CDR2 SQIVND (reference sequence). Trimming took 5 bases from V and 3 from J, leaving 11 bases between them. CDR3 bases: TGTGCCAGTAGTTTCAGGGCTTTTGGAAACACCATATATTTT. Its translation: CASSFRAFGNTIYF.

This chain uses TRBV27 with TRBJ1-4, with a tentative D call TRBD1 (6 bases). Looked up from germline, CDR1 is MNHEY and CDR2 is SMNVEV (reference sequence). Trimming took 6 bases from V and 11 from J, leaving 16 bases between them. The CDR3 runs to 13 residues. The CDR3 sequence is CASSRGLEWKLFF. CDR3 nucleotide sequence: TGTGCCAGCAGCAGGGGTCTAGAGTGGAAACTGTTTTTT.

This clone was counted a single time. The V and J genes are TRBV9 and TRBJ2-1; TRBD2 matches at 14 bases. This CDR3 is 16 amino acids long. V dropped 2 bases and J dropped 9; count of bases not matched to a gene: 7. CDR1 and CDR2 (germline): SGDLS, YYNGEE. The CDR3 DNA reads TGTGCCAGCAGCGTGCTGGGACTAGCGGGAGTCGCTGAGCAGTTCTTC. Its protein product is CASSVLGLAGVAEQFF.

The CDR3 is CSVEGLMRHRGDTQYF. The CDR3 region has the DNA TGCAGCGTTGAAGGATTGATGCGCCATAGGGGAGATACGCAGTATTTT. J is TRBJ2-3 and V is TRBV29-1; a possible D gene is TRBD1 (5 bases). Germline-derived CDR1 and CDR2 are SQVTM and ANQGSEA. The CDR3 loop spans 16 amino acids. V dropped 1 base and J dropped 5 bases, with 19 bases sitting between them.

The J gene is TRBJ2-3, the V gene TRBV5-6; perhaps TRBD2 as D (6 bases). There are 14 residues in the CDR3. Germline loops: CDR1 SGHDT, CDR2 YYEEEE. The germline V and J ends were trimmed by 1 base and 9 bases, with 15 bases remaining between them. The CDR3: CASSLRAGFGTQYF. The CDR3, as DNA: TGTGCCAGCAGCTTGCGGGCGGGGTTCGGGACGCAGTATTTT.

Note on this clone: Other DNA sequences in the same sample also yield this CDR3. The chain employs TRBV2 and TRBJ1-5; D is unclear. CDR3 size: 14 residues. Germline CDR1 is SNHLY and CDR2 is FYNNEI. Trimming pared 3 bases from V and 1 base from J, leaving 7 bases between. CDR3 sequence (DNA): TGTGCCAGCAGTGATGCCGGGAGCAATCAGCCCCAGCATTTT. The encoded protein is CASSDAGSNQPQHF.